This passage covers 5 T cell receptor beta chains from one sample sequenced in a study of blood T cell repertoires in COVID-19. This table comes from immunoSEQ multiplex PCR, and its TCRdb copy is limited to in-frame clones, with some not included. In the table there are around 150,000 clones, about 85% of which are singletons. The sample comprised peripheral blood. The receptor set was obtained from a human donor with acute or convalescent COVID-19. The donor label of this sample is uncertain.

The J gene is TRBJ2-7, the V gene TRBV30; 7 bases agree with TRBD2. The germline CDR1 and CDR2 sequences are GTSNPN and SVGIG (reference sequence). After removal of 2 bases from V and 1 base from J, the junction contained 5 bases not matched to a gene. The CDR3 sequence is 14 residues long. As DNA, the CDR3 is TGTGCCTGGAGTCAACCGGGACTATCCTACGAGCAGTACTTC. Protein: CAWSQPGLSYEQYF.

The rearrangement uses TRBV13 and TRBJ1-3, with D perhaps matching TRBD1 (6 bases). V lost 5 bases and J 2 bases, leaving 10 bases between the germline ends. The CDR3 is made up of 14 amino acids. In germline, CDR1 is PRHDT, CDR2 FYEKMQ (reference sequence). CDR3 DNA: TGTGCCAGCAGCCTATGGACAGCTGGAAACACCATATATTTT. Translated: CASSLWTAGNTIYF.

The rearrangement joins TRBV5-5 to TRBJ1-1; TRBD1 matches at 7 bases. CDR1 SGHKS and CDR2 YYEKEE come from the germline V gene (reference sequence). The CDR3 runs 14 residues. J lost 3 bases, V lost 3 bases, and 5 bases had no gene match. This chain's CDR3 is CASSSYTGDTEAFF. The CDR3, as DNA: TGTGCCAGCAGCTCATACACAGGGGACACTGAAGCTTTCTTT.

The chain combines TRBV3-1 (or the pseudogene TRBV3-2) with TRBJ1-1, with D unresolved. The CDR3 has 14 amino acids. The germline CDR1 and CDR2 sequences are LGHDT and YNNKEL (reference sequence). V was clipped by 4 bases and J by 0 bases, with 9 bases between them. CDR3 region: CASSLGGLNTEAFF. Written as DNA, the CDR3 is TGTGCCAGCAGCCTTGGAGGGCTGAACACTGAAGCTTTCTTT.

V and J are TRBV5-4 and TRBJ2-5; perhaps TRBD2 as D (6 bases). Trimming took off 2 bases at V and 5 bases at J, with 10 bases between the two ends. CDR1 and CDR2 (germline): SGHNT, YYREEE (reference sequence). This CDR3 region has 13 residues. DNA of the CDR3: TGTGCCAGCAGCTTTAGCGGTGCGGAGACCCAGTACTTC. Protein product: CASSFSGAETQYF.